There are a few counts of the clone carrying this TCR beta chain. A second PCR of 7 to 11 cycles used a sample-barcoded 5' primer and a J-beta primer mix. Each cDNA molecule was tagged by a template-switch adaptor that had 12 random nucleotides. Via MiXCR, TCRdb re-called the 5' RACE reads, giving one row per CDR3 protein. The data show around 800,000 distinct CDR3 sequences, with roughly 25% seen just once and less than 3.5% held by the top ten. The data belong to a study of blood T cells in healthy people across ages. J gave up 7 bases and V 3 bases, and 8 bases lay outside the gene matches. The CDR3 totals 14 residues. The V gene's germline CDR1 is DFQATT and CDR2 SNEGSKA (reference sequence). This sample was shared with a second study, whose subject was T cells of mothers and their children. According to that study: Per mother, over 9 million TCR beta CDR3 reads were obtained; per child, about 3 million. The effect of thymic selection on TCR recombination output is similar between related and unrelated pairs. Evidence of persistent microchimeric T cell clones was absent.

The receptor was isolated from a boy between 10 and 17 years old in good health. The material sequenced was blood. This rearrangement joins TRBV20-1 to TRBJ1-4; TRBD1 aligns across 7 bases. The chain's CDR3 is CSARTGTVFEKLFF. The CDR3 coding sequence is TGCAGTGCTAGGACCGGGACAGTTTTTGAAAAACTGTTTTTT.